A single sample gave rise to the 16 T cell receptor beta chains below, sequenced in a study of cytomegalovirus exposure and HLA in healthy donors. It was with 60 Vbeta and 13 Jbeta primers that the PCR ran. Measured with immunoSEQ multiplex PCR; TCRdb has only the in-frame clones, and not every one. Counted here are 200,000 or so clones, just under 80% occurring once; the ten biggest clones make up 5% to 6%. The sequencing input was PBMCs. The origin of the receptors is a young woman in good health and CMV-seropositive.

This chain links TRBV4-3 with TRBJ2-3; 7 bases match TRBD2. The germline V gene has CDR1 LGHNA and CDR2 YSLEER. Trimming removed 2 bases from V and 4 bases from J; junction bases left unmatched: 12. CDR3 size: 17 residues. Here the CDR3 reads CASSQISFGRGADTQYF. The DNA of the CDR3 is TGCGCCAGCAGCCAAATTTCCTTTGGCCGGGGGGCAGATACGCAGTATTTT.

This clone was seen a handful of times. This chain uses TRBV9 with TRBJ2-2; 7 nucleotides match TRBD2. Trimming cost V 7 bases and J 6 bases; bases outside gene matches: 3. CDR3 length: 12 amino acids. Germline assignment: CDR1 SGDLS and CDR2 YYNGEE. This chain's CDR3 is CASQGGPGELFF. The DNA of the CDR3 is TGTGCCAGCCAGGGAGGGCCCGGGGAGCTGTTTTTT.

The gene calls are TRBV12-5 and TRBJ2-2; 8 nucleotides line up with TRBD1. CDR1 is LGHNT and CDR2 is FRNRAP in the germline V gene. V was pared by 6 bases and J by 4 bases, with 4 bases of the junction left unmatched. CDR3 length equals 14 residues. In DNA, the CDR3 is TGTGCTAGTGGCCCCGGACAGGGCACCGGGGAGCTGTTTTTT. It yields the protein CASGPGQGTGELFF.

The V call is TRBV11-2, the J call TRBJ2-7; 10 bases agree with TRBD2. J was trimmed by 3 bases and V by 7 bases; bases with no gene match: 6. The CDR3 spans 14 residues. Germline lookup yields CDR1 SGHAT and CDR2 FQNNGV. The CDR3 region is CASTTGLAVYEQYF. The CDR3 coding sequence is TGTGCCAGCACCACTGGACTAGCGGTCTACGAGCAGTACTTC.

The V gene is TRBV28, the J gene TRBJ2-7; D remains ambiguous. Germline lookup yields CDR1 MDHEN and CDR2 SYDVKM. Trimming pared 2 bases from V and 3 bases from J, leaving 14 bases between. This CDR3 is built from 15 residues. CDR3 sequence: CASSLHEALRYEQYF. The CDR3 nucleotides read TGTGCCAGCAGTTTACATGAGGCGCTTCGCTACGAGCAGTACTTC.

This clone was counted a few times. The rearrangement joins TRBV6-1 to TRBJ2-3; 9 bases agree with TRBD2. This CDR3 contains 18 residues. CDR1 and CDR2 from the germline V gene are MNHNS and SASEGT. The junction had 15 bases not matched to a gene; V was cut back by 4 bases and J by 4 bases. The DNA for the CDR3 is TGTGCCAGCAGTGGGGGCGGGGGGGGCATGAGGGTTGCAGATACGCAGTATTTT. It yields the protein CASSGGGGGMRVADTQYF.

CDR3 sequence reads: CASSADSYGYTF. The DNA of the CDR3 is TGTGCCAGCAGCGCCGACAGCTATGGCTACACCTTC. The rearrangement joins TRBV5-6 to TRBJ1-2; maybe TRBD1 (5 bases). Germline-derived CDR1 and CDR2 are SGHDT and YYEEEE. V lost 4 bases and J lost 4, with 8 bases in between. The CDR3 extends over 12 amino acids.

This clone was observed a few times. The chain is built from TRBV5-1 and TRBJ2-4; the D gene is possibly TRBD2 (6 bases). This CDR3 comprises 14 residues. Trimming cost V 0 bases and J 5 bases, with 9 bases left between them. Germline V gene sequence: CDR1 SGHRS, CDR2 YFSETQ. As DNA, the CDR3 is TGCGCCAGCAGCTTGGGGGGGGTGGAAAACATTCAGTACTTC. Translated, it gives CASSLGGVENIQYF. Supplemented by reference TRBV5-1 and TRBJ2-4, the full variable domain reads KAGVTQTPRYLIKTRGQQVTLSCSPISGHRSVSWYQQTPGQGLQFLFEYFSETQRNKGNFPGRFSGRQFSNSRSEMNVSTLELGDSALYLCASSLGGVENIQYFGAGTRLSVL.

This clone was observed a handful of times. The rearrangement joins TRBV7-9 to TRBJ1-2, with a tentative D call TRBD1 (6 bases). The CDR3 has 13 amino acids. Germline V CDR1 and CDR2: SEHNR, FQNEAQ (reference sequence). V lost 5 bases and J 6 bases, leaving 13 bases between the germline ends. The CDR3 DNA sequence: TGTGCCAGCAGCCTACAGGGAACTGATGGCTACACCTTC. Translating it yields CASSLQGTDGYTF.

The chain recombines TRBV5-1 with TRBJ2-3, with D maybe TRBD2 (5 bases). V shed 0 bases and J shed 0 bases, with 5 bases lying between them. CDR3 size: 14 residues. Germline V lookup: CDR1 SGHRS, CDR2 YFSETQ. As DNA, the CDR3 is TGCGCCAGCAGCTTGGAGCGGAGCACAGATACGCAGTATTTT. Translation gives CASSLERSTDTQYF. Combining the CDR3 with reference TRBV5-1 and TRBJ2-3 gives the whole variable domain KAGVTQTPRYLIKTRGQQVTLSCSPISGHRSVSWYQQTPGQGLQFLFEYFSETQRNKGNFPGRFSGRQFSNSRSEMNVSTLELGDSALYLCASSLERSTDTQYFGPGTRLTVL.

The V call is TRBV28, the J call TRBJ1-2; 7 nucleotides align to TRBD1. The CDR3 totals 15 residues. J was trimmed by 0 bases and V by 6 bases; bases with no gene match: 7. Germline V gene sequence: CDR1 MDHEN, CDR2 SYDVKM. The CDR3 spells CASSSQGDANYGYTF. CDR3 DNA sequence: TGTGCCAGCAGCTCCCAGGGGGATGCTAACTATGGCTACACCTTC.

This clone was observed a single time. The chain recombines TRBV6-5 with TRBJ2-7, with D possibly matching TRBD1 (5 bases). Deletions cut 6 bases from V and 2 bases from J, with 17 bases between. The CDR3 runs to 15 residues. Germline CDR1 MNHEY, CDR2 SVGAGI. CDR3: CASSRNVRGPYEQYF. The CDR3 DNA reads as TGTGCCAGCAGCCGGAACGTAAGGGGCCCCTACGAGCAGTACTTC.

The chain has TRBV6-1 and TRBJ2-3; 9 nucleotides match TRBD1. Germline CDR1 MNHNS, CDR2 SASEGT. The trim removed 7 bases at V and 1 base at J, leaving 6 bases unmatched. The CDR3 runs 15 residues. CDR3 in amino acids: CASKPGQGGTDTQYF. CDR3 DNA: TGTGCCAGCAAACCGGGACAGGGAGGCACAGATACGCAGTATTTT.

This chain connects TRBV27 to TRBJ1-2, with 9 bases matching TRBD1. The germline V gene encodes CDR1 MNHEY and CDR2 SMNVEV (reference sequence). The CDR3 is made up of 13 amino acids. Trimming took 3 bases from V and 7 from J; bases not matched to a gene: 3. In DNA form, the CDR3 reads TGTGCCAGCAGTTTGACAGGGGGGACTGGCTACACCTTC. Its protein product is CASSLTGGTGYTF.

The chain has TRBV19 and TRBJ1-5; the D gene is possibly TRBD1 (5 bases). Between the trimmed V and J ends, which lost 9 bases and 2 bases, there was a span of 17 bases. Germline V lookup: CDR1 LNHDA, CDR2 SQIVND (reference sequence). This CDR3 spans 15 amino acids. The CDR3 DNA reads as TGTGCCAGGCCGCCAGGGTGGTTGGGCAATCAGCCCCAGCATTTT. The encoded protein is CARPPGWLGNQPQHF.

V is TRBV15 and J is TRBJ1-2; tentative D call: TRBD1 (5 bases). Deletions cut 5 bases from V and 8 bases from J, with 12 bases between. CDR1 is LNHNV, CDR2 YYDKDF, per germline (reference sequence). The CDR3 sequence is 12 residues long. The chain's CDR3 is CATSPGLRGYTF. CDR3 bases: TGTGCCACCAGCCCGGGACTAAGGGGCTACACCTTC.